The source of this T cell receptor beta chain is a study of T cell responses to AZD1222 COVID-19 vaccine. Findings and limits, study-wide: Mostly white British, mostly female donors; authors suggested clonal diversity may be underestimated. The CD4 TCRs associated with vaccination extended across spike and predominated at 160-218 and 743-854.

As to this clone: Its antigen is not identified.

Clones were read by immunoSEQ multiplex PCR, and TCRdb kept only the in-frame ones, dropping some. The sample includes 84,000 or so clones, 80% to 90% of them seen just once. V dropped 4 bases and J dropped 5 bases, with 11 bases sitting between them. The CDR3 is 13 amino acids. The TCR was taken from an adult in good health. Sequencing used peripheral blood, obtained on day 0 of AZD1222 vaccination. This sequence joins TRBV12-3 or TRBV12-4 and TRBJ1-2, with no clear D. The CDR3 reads CASSSRGPYGYTF. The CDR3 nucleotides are TGTGCCAGCAGTTCCCGCGGCCCGTATGGCTACACCTTC.